This T cell receptor beta chain was retrieved from a study of T-cell reconstitution after alpha-beta-depleted transplantation in children. Study findings and constraints: Surviving thymic progenitors and recipient T cells were the source of high TCRbeta diversity at day 60 in some patients. After one year, T-cell counts and TCRbeta diversity mostly came from new T cells. Alpha-beta T cells about two months after transplant reportedly derived from several hundred expanded graft clones.

This clonotype was recorded at least ten times. No antigen is known for it. A TCRbeta library incorporating unique molecular identifiers was prepared. In TCRdb, the PCR reads were re-called with MiXCR into one record per CDR3 protein. This sample has about 290,000 distinct CDR3 sequences; over 9.5% occur once, and the top ten carry less than 9%. The CDR3 loop spans 14 amino acids. V shed 5 bases and J shed 3 bases, with 11 bases lying between them. The TCR was taken from a boy in the first two years of life with acute myeloid leukemia, due to receive a stem cell transplant. Sequencing used PBMCs, obtained before TCRalphabeta/CD19-depleted stem cell transplant. V gene TRBV12-3 or TRBV12-4 combines with J gene TRBJ2-1; D remains unclear. The CDR3 region is CASSHRAVYNEQFF. CDR3 sequence (DNA): TGTGCCAGCAGTCACCGGGCCGTCTACAATGAGCAGTTCTTC.